This T cell receptor (beta chain) was recovered during a study of identical twins. One entry per CDR3 protein, called by TCRdb with MiXCR from the 5' RACE reads. The table has 400,000 to 550,000 distinct CDR3 sequences, roughly an eighth seen once. As for this clonotype: The target antigen is unknown. The germline gene is not matched at one end of the junction; a read error may be the cause.

All of the donors were Caucasians in good health. Study-wide results and caveats: High-abundance cord blood beta clonotypes had fewer insertions; memory repertoires showed none. Because invariant MAIT and iNKT cells could be present, zero-insertion analyses could be partly confounded.

These sequences were also reported in another study, on yellow fever vaccine responses in identical twins.

This sequence originates from a young woman in good health. Sample: CD4+ T cells sorted from blood.

The CDR3 DNA reads TGTGCCAGCAACCAAGAAACGCCAGATACGCAGTATTTT. This codes for CASNQETPDTQYF. V is TRBV3-1 and J is TRBJ2-3, with D unclear. This CDR3 comprises 13 residues. CDR1 LGHDT and CDR2 YNNKEL come from the germline V gene (reference sequence).